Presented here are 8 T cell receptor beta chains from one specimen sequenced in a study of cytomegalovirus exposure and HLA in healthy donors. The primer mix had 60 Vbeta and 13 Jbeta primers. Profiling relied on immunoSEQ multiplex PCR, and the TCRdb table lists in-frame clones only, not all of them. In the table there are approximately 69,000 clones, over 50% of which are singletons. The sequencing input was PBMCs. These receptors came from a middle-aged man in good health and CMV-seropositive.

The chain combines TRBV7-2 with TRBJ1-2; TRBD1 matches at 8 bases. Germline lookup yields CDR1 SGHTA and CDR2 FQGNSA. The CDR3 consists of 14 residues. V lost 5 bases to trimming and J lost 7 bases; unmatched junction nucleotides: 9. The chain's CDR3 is CASSRGTGERGYTF. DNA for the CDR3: TGTGCCAGCAGCAGAGGGACAGGTGAACGTGGCTACACCTTC.

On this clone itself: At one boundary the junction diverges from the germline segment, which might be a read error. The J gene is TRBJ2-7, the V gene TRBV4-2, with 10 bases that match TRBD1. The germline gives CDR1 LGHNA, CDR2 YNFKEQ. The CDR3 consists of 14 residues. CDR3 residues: CASTQRQGAYEQYF. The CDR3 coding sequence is TGTGCCAGCACCCAACGACAGGGGGCATACGAGCAGTACTTC.

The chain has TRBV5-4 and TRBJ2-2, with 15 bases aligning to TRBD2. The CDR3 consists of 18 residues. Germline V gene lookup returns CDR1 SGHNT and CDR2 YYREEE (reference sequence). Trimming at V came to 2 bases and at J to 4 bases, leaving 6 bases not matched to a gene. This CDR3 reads CASSLGGLAGGGTGELFF. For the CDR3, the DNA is TGTGCCAGCAGCTTAGGGGGACTAGCGGGGGGCGGCACCGGGGAGCTGTTTTTT.

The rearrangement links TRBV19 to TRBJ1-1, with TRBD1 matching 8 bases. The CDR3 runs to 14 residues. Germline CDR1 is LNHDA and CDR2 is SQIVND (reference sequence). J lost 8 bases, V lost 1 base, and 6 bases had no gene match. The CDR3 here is CASSIVRDRLEAFF. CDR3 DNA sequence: TGTGCCAGTAGTATAGTCCGGGACAGGTTGGAAGCTTTCTTT.

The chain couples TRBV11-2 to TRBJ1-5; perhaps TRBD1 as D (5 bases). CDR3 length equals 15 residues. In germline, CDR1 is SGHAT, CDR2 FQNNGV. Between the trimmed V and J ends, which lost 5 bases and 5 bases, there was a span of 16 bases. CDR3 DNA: TGTGCCAGCAGCGTTGGTCTCGGGGGGTATCAGCCCCAGCATTTT. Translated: CASSVGLGGYQPQHF.

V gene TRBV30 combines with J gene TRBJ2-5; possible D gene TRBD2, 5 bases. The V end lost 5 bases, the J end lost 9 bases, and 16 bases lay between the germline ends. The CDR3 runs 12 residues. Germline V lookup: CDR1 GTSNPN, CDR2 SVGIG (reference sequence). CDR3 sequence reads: CAWSGPGVAQYF. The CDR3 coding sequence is TGTGCCTGGTCTGGGCCCGGGGTAGCCCAGTACTTC.

In DNA, the CDR3 is TGTGCCAGCAGTGACGGAAGCGGAAGCTCCTACGAGCAGTACTTC. It encodes CASSDGSGSSYEQYF. This chain joins TRBV6-1 and TRBJ2-7, with D tentatively TRBD2 (5 bases). V was clipped by 3 bases and J by 0 bases, with 12 bases between them. CDR1 and CDR2 from the germline V gene are MNHNS and SASEGT. This CDR3 region has 15 residues.

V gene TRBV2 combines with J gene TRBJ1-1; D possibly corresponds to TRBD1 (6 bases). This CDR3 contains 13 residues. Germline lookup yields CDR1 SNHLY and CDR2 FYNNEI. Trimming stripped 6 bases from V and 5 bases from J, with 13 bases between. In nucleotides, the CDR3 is TGTGCCAGCAGGAACAGGGACGGGACTGAAGCTTTCTTT. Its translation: CASRNRDGTEAFF.